This T cell receptor (beta chain) is drawn from a study of blood T cell repertoires in COVID-19. This table comes from immunoSEQ multiplex PCR, and its TCRdb copy is limited to in-frame clones, with some not included. This sample yields about 42,000 clones, of which 76% are seen a single time; about 27% belongs to the top ten. The CDR3 is 15 residues long. Germline CDR1 and CDR2: SGHRS and YFSETQ. Trimming took 5 bases from V and 3 from J; bases not matched to a gene: 6. The TCR sequence derives from an elderly man with acute or convalescent COVID-19. The chain recombines TRBV5-1 with TRBJ2-3; TRBD1 aligns across 10 bases. Sequencing input: peripheral blood. The CDR3 region is CASRQPGQGTDTQYF. CDR3 coding DNA: TGCGCCAGCAGGCAGCCGGGACAGGGGACAGATACGCAGTATTTT.